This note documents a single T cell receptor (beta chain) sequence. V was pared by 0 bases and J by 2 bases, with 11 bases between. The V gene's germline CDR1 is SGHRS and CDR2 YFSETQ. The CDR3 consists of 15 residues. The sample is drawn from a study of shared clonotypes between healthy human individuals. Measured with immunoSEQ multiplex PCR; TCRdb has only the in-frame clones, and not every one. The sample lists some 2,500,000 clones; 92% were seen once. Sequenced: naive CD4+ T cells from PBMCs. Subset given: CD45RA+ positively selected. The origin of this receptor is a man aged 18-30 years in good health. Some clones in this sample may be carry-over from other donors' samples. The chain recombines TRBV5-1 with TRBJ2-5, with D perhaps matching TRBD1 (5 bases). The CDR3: CASSLGWGSQETQYF. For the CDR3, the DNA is TGCGCCAGCAGCTTGGGATGGGGCTCGCAAGAGACCCAGTACTTC. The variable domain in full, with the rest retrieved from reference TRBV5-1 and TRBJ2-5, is KAGVTQTPRYLIKTRGQQVTLSCSPISGHRSVSWYQQTPGQGLQFLFEYFSETQRNKGNFPGRFSGRQFSNSRSEMNVSTLELGDSALYLCASSLGWGSQETQYFGPGTRLLVL.